The 32 T cell receptor beta chains presented below share a single source sample, sequenced in a study of shared clonotypes between healthy human individuals. Clones were read by immunoSEQ multiplex PCR, and TCRdb kept only the in-frame ones, dropping some. The sample yields approximately 2.5 million clones, over 85% seen once. The sequencing sample was made of naive CD4+ T cells from PBMCs. Subset: CD45RA+ positively selected. All receptors come from a man younger than 35 in good health. Some clones in this sample may be carry-over from other donors' samples.

The chain uses TRBV11-2 and TRBJ2-7, with D possibly matching TRBD1 (5 bases). The germline V gene encodes CDR1 SGHAT and CDR2 FQNNGV. This CDR3 has 12 residues. V was clipped by 2 bases and J by 4 bases, with 6 bases between them. CDR3 DNA: TGTGCCAGCAGCTTAAACAGGTACGAGCAGTACTTC. Translation gives CASSLNRYEQYF.

V is TRBV9 and J is TRBJ2-1, with TRBD2 identical over 10 bases. The ends lost 2 bases at V and 6 bases at J; junction bases unmatched: 2. Per germline, CDR1 SGDLS and CDR2 YYNGEE. This CDR3 region has 14 residues. The CDR3 DNA sequence: TGTGCCAGCAGCGTCGGGACTAGCGTCAATGAGCAGTTCTTC. Protein sequence: CASSVGTSVNEQFF.

As regards this clone: Mismatch with germline at one junction end may stem from a read error. This sequence joins TRBV2 and TRBJ2-2; D is possibly TRBD1 (5 bases). The CDR3 is made up of 15 amino acids. In germline, CDR1 is SNHLY, CDR2 FYNNEI. In DNA form, the CDR3 reads TGTGCCAGCAGGGAAGACACAGGTTACACCGGGGAGCTGTTTTTT. This encodes CASREDTGYTGELFF.

The chain uses TRBV7-6 and TRBJ2-7; 9 positions agree with TRBD1. Germline CDR1 is SGHVS and CDR2 is FNYEAQ. The CDR3 is 16 amino acids. V dropped 4 bases and J dropped 2; count of bases not matched to a gene: 9. Here the CDR3 DNA reads TGTGCCAGCAGCTCACCTCCGGGACAGGGAACCTACGAGCAGTACTTC. It codes for CASSSPPGQGTYEQYF.

The chain recombines TRBV6-1 with TRBJ2-7; TRBD2 agrees at 10 bases. CDR3 size: 13 residues. The ends lost 8 bases at V and 1 base at J; junction bases unmatched: 2. Germline CDR1 reads MNHNS; CDR2 reads SASEGT. Here the CDR3 DNA reads TGTGCCAGCGCACTAGCGGGATCCTACGAGCAGTACTTC. This translates into CASALAGSYEQYF.

The rearrangement joins TRBV6-1 to TRBJ2-1, with D uncertain. The CDR3 has 11 residues. With 4 bases removed from V and 7 bases from J, the gap between germline ends came to 5 bases. CDR1 MNHNS and CDR2 SASEGT come from the germline V gene. The CDR3 here is CASSVENEQFF. The CDR3 coding sequence is TGTGCCAGCAGTGTGGAAAATGAGCAGTTCTTC.

The chain combines TRBV19 with TRBJ1-2; D is unclear. V shed 3 bases and J shed 2 bases, with 10 bases lying between them. The CDR3 totals 14 residues. Per germline, CDR1 LNHDA and CDR2 SQIVND (reference sequence). In DNA, the CDR3 is TGTGCCAGTAGTATTATAGCGGGAAACTATGGCTACACCTTC. The encoded protein is CASSIIAGNYGYTF. The full variable domain, with the rest looked up from reference TRBV19 and TRBJ1-2, is DGGITQSPKYLFRKEGQNVTLSCEQNLNHDAMYWYRQDPGQGLRLIYYSQIVNDFQKGDIAEGYSVSREKKESFPLTVTSAQKNPTAFYLCASSIIAGNYGYTFGSGTRLTVV.

The chain couples TRBV28 to TRBJ1-5; 9 bases are shared with TRBD1. The germline V gene encodes CDR1 MDHEN and CDR2 SYDVKM. The ends lost 5 bases at V and 10 bases at J; junction bases unmatched: 12. This CDR3 is 15 amino acids long. CDR3 region: CASSIRDREESPQHF. CDR3 bases: TGTGCCAGCAGTATCCGGGACAGGGAGGAATCACCCCAGCATTTT.

The sample holds one count of this clone. The J gene is TRBJ1-1, the V gene TRBV6-1, with D uncertain. V lost 1 base to trimming and J lost 7 bases, with 10 bases between them. The CDR3 is made up of 13 amino acids. Germline V gives CDR1 MNHNS, CDR2 SASEGT. In nucleotides, the CDR3 is TGTGCCAGCAGTGAAGACAGCGGGTTTGAAGCTTTCTTT. Its translation: CASSEDSGFEAFF.

The rearrangement joins TRBV28 to TRBJ1-2, with D possibly matching TRBD1 (6 bases). With 4 bases removed from V and 0 bases from J, the gap between germline ends came to 21 bases. The CDR3 spans 18 residues. CDR1 and CDR2 from the germline V gene are MDHEN and SYDVKM. The CDR3 bases are TGTGCCAGCAGTTCCATCGGGGCAGGGGTAGGGGCTAACTATGGCTACACCTTC. Protein sequence: CASSSIGAGVGANYGYTF.

The chain combines TRBV19 with TRBJ2-7; TRBD2 might be the D (5 bases). V lost 4 bases to trimming and J lost 7 bases, with 11 bases between them. Germline V gene sequence: CDR1 LNHDA, CDR2 SQIVND (reference sequence). The CDR3 length is 12 residues. The CDR3 loop reads CASSTESGEQYF. The CDR3 nucleotides read TGTGCCAGTAGTACCGAGTCGGGGGAGCAGTACTTC.

CDR3 sequence (DNA): TGTGCCAGCTCACCGGTGGGGGCCGTCTCCTACGAGCAGTACTTC. As protein: CASSPVGAVSYEQYF. This chain joins TRBV18 and TRBJ2-7; maybe TRBD1 (6 bases). Germline V gene data show CDR1 as KGHSH and CDR2 as LQKENI. V was pared by 3 bases and J by 0 bases, with 12 bases between. This CDR3 spans 15 amino acids.

This clone occurred once. This chain joins TRBV6-1 and TRBJ1-5; maybe TRBD1 (5 bases). V was clipped by 4 bases and J by 7 bases, with 17 bases between them. Germline values: CDR1 MNHNS, CDR2 SASEGT. The CDR3 is made up of 15 amino acids. The CDR3 loop is CASSATEGARQPQHF. The DNA of the CDR3 is TGTGCCAGCAGTGCGACAGAAGGGGCAAGGCAGCCCCAGCATTTT.

The chain combines TRBV30 with TRBJ1-6; D is undetermined. From germline, CDR1 is GTSNPN and CDR2 SVGIG (reference sequence). Trimming stripped 3 bases from V and 6 bases from J, with 12 bases between. The CDR3 length is 14 residues. CDR3 amino acids: CAWRRRQTNSPLHF. Written as DNA, the CDR3 is TGTGCCTGGAGGCGGCGGCAAACTAATTCACCCCTCCACTTT.

To note about this clone: Distinct nucleotide sequences in the sample also encode this CDR3. The chain has TRBV6-1 and TRBJ1-5; D gene ambiguous. With 6 bases removed from V and 3 bases from J, the gap between germline ends came to 6 bases. CDR3 length equals 12 residues. CDR1 is MNHNS and CDR2 is SASEGT in the germline V gene. The CDR3 DNA follows: TGTGCCAGCAGGAGGGTCAATCAGCCCCAGCATTTT. As protein: CASRRVNQPQHF.

CDR3 protein: CASSLFGGNNQPQHF. The CDR3 coding sequence is TGCGCCAGCAGCTTGTTTGGGGGAAATAATCAGCCCCAGCATTTT. This chain connects TRBV5-1 to TRBJ1-5, with D tentatively TRBD1 (5 bases). CDR1 SGHRS and CDR2 YFSETQ come from the germline V gene. V lost 1 base and J lost 4, with 12 bases in between. The CDR3 is made up of 15 amino acids. Full variable domain (rest looked up from reference TRBV5-1 and TRBJ1-5): KAGVTQTPRYLIKTRGQQVTLSCSPISGHRSVSWYQQTPGQGLQFLFEYFSETQRNKGNFPGRFSGRQFSNSRSEMNVSTLELGDSALYLCASSLFGGNNQPQHFGDGTRLSIL.

The chain recombines TRBV19 with TRBJ2-3; 8 positions match TRBD2. CDR3 length: 17 amino acids. V lost 9 bases, J lost 1 base, and 15 bases stayed unmatched. CDR1 and CDR2 (germline): LNHDA, SQIVND (reference sequence). For the CDR3, the DNA is TGTGCCAGCGGGGGGGATAGACCCCCTTGGGGCACAGATACGCAGTATTTT. This gives the protein CASGGDRPPWGTDTQYF.

This rearrangement joins TRBV6-5 to TRBJ2-1; D is ambiguous. V gave up 5 bases and J gave up 5 bases, with 13 bases separating them. This CDR3 is built from 14 residues. The germline V gene has CDR1 MNHEY and CDR2 SVGAGI. CDR3 in DNA: TGTGCCAGCAGTGCCTCAGCGTCCCACAATGAGCAGTTCTTC. It encodes CASSASASHNEQFF.

This chain uses TRBV6-6 with TRBJ1-1; no firm D call. The V gene lost 6 bases and the J gene lost 1 base, with 15 bases spanning the gap. The CDR3 covers 15 residues. CDR1 and CDR2 (germline): MNHNY, SVGAGI (reference sequence). The DNA of the CDR3 is TGTGCCAGCAGCCAACTGCCAGTGGGGAACACTGAAGCTTTCTTT. It encodes CASSQLPVGNTEAFF.

The sample holds a few counts of this clone. The J gene is TRBJ1-5, the V gene TRBV2; D might be TRBD1 (5 bases). In germline, CDR1 is SNHLY, CDR2 FYNNEI. The germline V and J ends were trimmed by 7 bases and 7 bases, with 20 bases remaining between them. The CDR3 extends over 15 amino acids. Written as DNA, the CDR3 is TGTGCCAGCACCGCGGCTATGCCGAAGGGGCAGCCCCAGCATTTT. Protein product: CASTAAMPKGQPQHF.

The rearrangement joins TRBV15 to TRBJ1-2, with a possible D match to TRBD1 (5 bases). This CDR3 spans 13 amino acids. The germline V and J ends were trimmed by 2 bases and 10 bases, with 14 bases remaining between them. Looked up from germline, CDR1 is LNHNV and CDR2 is YYDKDF (reference sequence). CDR3 sequence (DNA): TGTGCCACCAGCAGATCTCTGGGGACGGTCTACACCTTC. Encoded protein: CATSRSLGTVYTF.

This clone was seen a handful of times. Other DNA sequences in this specimen translate into the identical CDR3. The chain is built from TRBV11-3 and TRBJ1-1, with D hard to call. Germline assignment: CDR1 SGHNT and CDR2 YENEEA. Trimming took off 3 bases at V and 1 base at J, with 6 bases between the two ends. The CDR3 has 13 residues. CDR3 in DNA: TGTGCCAGCAGCTTGCGGGGGAACACTGAAGCTTTCTTT. Protein product: CASSLRGNTEAFF.

The table lists this clone with a count of one. The DNA of the CDR3 is TGTGCCAGTGCCCCTAAACCGGGACAGGGTGCCAACGAGCAGTACTTC. This encodes CASAPKPGQGANEQYF. The chain couples TRBV7-9 to TRBJ2-7; 9 bases are a match to TRBD1. J gave up 5 bases and V 9 bases, and 17 bases lay outside the gene matches. Per germline, CDR1 SEHNR and CDR2 FQNEAQ (reference sequence). This CDR3 region has 16 residues.

The chain links TRBV9 to TRBJ2-1; 11 bases fit TRBD2. CDR1 SGDLS and CDR2 YYNGEE come from the germline V gene. J was trimmed by 8 bases and V by 4 bases; bases with no gene match: 11. This CDR3 comprises 16 residues. This CDR3 is CASSPVRLAGPDEQFF. CDR3 nucleotide sequence: TGTGCCAGCAGCCCAGTACGACTAGCGGGACCCGATGAGCAGTTCTTC.

The chain combines TRBV10-3 with TRBJ2-1; maybe TRBD1 (6 bases). Germline CDR1 reads ENHRY; CDR2 reads SYGVKD. CDR3 length equals 13 residues. Trimming took off 10 bases at V and 0 bases at J, with 10 bases between the two ends. The CDR3 region has the DNA TGTGCCAACAGACAGGACTCCTACAATGAGCAGTTCTTC. It specifies CANRQDSYNEQFF.

This chain uses TRBV18 with TRBJ2-1; tentatively, D is TRBD2 (5 bases). Per the germline V gene, CDR1 is KGHSH and CDR2 is LQKENI. V lost 3 bases and J lost 2, with 11 bases in between. The CDR3 runs 15 residues. Here the CDR3 DNA reads TGTGCCAGCTCACCCGGACTTCAGGCCTACAATGAGCAGTTCTTC. Protein product: CASSPGLQAYNEQFF.

This sequence joins TRBV27 and TRBJ2-1; 11 bases line up with TRBD2. The CDR3 runs to 15 residues. The J segment lost 7 bases and the V segment lost 6 bases, leaving 8 bases of the junction unmatched. From germline, CDR1 is MNHEY and CDR2 SMNVEV (reference sequence). CDR3 loop: CASSTFLAGGNEQFF. CDR3 DNA: TGTGCCAGCAGCACGTTCCTAGCGGGAGGAAATGAGCAGTTCTTC.

This chain uses TRBV5-5 with TRBJ2-1, with D uncertain. The V gene lost 2 bases and the J gene lost 2 bases, with 5 bases spanning the gap. This CDR3 has 13 amino acids. CDR1 is SGHKS and CDR2 is YYEKEE in the germline V gene (reference sequence). Written as DNA, the CDR3 is TGTGCCAGCAGCTTTGGACCCTACAATGAGCAGTTCTTC. Protein sequence: CASSFGPYNEQFF.

The J gene is TRBJ2-2, the V gene TRBV2; 8 bases map to TRBD2. This CDR3 contains 15 residues. Germline CDR1 SNHLY, CDR2 FYNNEI. V shed 5 bases and J 4 bases; nucleotides not matched to a gene: 6. The CDR3 nucleotides are TGTGCCAGCAGTACCGGGAGGGTGGGCACCGGGGAGCTGTTTTTT. Its protein product is CASSTGRVGTGELFF.

The chain recombines TRBV5-5 with TRBJ2-3, with 8 bases lining up with TRBD2. Trimming took 4 bases from V and 0 from J; bases not matched to a gene: 10. Germline assignment: CDR1 SGHKS and CDR2 YYEKEE (reference sequence). The CDR3 sequence is 17 residues long. CDR3 sequence reads: CASSPYRTSTSTDTQYF. CDR3 DNA: TGTGCCAGCAGCCCCTACCGGACTAGCACTAGCACAGATACGCAGTATTTT.

The V gene is TRBV6-6, the J gene TRBJ1-5; 7 nucleotides align to TRBD1. V shed 5 bases and J 3 bases; nucleotides not matched to a gene: 7. This CDR3 spans 15 amino acids. Germline V lookup: CDR1 MNHNY, CDR2 SVGAGI (reference sequence). CDR3 sequence reads: CASSPPGTANQPQHF. CDR3 coding DNA: TGTGCCAGCAGTCCCCCCGGGACAGCCAATCAGCCCCAGCATTTT.

The rearrangement uses TRBV28 and TRBJ2-6, with D maybe TRBD1 (5 bases). Trimming took 4 bases from V and 2 from J, leaving 12 bases between them. The V gene's germline CDR1 is MDHEN and CDR2 SYDVKM. The CDR3 has 16 residues. For the CDR3, the DNA is TGTGCCAGCAGTTCCCACCCAGGGACTGGGGCCAACGTCCTGACTTTC. Translation gives CASSSHPGTGANVLTF.